This paragraph reports one TCR beta chain. Its antigen is currently not known. Qualities for individual bases were not recorded, and no much larger clone is one base off. The sample is drawn from a study of T cell changes during pregnancy in multiple sclerosis (dated 2019 in TCRdb). Study-wide context: The study looked at changes in the T cell repertoire across pregnancy in women with multiple sclerosis.

The library was made by the immunoSEQ multiplex PCR assay. TCRdb mirrors the immuneACCESS table, restricted to in-frame sequences. Some clones are absent from its copies; in checked studies, under half trace to an unresolved V gene, and the reason for the others is unknown. The sample yields 55,000 or so clones; around 92% were counted once. 0.16% of the sample rests with the top ten. Specimen: CD4+ T cells from peripheral blood mononuclear cells, collected after pregnancy. The TCR originated in a female donor in good health, enrolled as a control in a pregnancy study.

The CDR3 here reads CAWATGSGTEAFF. The nucleotide sequence reads as follows: TGTGCCTGGGCGACAGGGTCGGGTACTGAAGCTTTCTTT. The chain was built from TRBV30 and TRBJ1-1; 7 bases in between match TRBD1. CDR3 length: 13 amino acids, cysteine to phenylalanine. Just CDR3 DNA is preserved here, 39 bases in frame from base 1. CDR1 and CDR2, per the germline V gene (reference sequence), are GTSNPN and SVGIG. Germline trimming: 5 bases from V, 5 bases from J; junction bases outside gene matches: 8.